This is a list of T cell receptor beta chains from one sample in a study of blood T cell repertoires in COVID-19. The repertoire was sequenced with immunoSEQ multiplex PCR; TCRdb's copy has only in-frame clones and lacks some. The repertoire holds about 160,000 clones, about 80% seen once, with 7% in the top ten. Sequencing input: peripheral blood. The receptors derive from a woman in her thirties or forties with COVID-19, enrolled during active disease. CDR3s include the opening cysteine and the closing phenylalanine or tryptophan. D genes are given only for firm matches. Clone sizes are given selectively: once, few, many, or a class where the clone is expanded.

cdr3_nt cdr3_aa d_call v_call clone_size j_call
TGTGCCAGCAGCCCCGGGACTACCAATGAGCAGTTCTTC CASSPGTTNEQFF TRBD2 TRBV6-4 . TRBJ2-1
TGTGCCAGCCGCAGCGCCACTGAAGCTTTCTTT CASRSATEAFF . TRBV27 . TRBJ1-1
TGTGCCAGCAGGCTAGCTGTCGGCACAGATACGCAGTATTTT CASRLAVGTDTQYF . TRBV2 . TRBJ2-3
TGTGCCAGCTCACCACCGTCCCACTTGGAGACCCAGTACTTC CASSPPSHLETQYF . TRBV18 . TRBJ2-5
TGTGCCAGCAGCGGGTACAGGGGACGGAGCACAGATACGCAGTATTTT CASSGYRGRSTDTQYF TRBD1 TRBV3-1/TRBV3-2 once TRBJ2-3
TGTGCCAGCAGCGTAGGCAGGGGGGCCTACAATGAGCAGTTCTTC CASSVGRGAYNEQFF . TRBV9 . TRBJ2-1
TGTGCCAGCAGCGGGATCAGGAGGGGAAACACCATATATTTT CASSGIRRGNTIYF . TRBV5-6 . TRBJ1-3
TGCAGTGCTAGTACACTAGGAGGCGGCGATGAGCAGTTCTTC CSASTLGGGDEQFF . TRBV20-1 . TRBJ2-1
TGCGCCAGCAGCACAGGGGTAGCTAACTATGGCTACACCTTC CASSTGVANYGYTF TRBD1 TRBV4-1 once TRBJ1-2
TGTGCCAGAAGAGGCCCTAATCAGCCCCAGCATTTT CARRGPNQPQHF . TRBV6-5 . TRBJ1-5
TGTGCCACTAGGAAGAGGGCAAAGCTCCATGAGGGGGTTACCGGGGAGCTGTTTTTT CATRKRAKLHEGVTGELFF . TRBV21-1 . TRBJ2-2
TGTGCCAGCAGCTTAGGGACAGGGAATGAAAAACTGTTTTTT CASSLGTGNEKLFF TRBD1 TRBV7-6 . TRBJ1-4
TGTGCCAGCAGTGAAAGAAGTGGGGGGGCTGGAAACACCATATATTTT CASSERSGGAGNTIYF . TRBV6-1 . TRBJ1-3
TGTGCCAGCAGCCCTATAGGGGGCCGGGGCCAAGAGACCCAGTACTTC CASSPIGGRGQETQYF TRBD1 TRBV28 . TRBJ2-5
TGTGCCAGCAGTGGGCAGCAAGAGACCCAGTACTTC CASSGQQETQYF . TRBV3-1/TRBV3-2 . TRBJ2-5
TGTGCCAGCAGCTTGGCGAAGCGGATCACAGATACGCAGTATTTT CASSLAKRITDTQYF . TRBV5-4 . TRBJ2-3
TGTGCCAGTAGTAGGGCAGGGAGGAATCAGCCCCAGCATTTT CASSRAGRNQPQHF . TRBV19 . TRBJ1-5
TGTGCCAGCAGCGTAGACAGGGCCGATGAGCAGTTCTTC CASSVDRADEQFF . TRBV9 many TRBJ2-1
TGTGCCAGCAGCTTAATCGGGATAGCGGGAGGTAGCCCAGATACGCAGTATTTT CASSLIGIAGGSPDTQYF TRBD2 TRBV7-2 . TRBJ2-3
TGCAGCGCCGCACAGGATGGAGACTCACCCCTCCACTTT CSAAQDGDSPLHF . TRBV29-1 . TRBJ1-6
TGTGCCAGCTTGCAATCAGATCCTCTAGCGGGAGGTAATAATGAGCAGTTCTTC CASLQSDPLAGGNNEQFF TRBD2 TRBV18 . TRBJ2-1
TGCGCCAGCAGCTTGGAGCTCAATTCACCCCTCCACTTT CASSLELNSPLHF . TRBV5-1 . TRBJ1-6
TGTGCCAGCAGCTTGGGACAGGCTAAAGAGACCCAGTACTTC CASSLGQAKETQYF . TRBV5-4 . TRBJ2-5
TGTGCCAGCAGCATACAGGGAAACACCATATATTTT CASSIQGNTIYF . TRBV11-2 . TRBJ1-3